Many counts were recorded for the clone carrying this T cell receptor beta chain. Its specificity is unknown. The junction had 5 bases not matched to a gene; V was cut back by 8 bases and J by 6 bases. CDR3 length: 13 residues. Germline CDR1 is ENHRY and CDR2 is SYGVKD. This entry belongs to a study of neurological immune-mediated disorders. The study's findings and limits: Among 34 multiple sclerosis patients, phylogenetic grouping put the repertoires of 18 into a single related-CDR3 cluster, a possible signature.

MiXCR, applied by TCRdb to the 5' RACE reads, yields one record per CDR3 protein. The sample yields tens of thousands of distinct CDR3 sequences, 3% to 4% seen once. The specimen was CD4+ T cells from blood. The rearrangement links TRBV10-3 to TRBJ2-3, with 10 bases fitting TRBD1. This clonotype was sampled from a woman in her thirties or forties with multiple sclerosis. The CDR3 spells CAIVEDRGDTQYF. DNA for the CDR3: TGTGCCATCGTGGAGGACAGGGGGGATACGCAGTATTTT.